This TCR beta chain was sequenced during a study of OX40 agonist ivuxolimab in advanced cancers. General study points: Also showing low normalized T-cell clonal expansion were some of the nonresponders.

Sampled blood was obtained at baseline, cycle 4 day 1, and cycle 7 day 1. TCRdb keeps only in-frame clones here, not all; method: immunoSEQ multiplex PCR. The sample lists 55,000 to 70,000 clones, nearly 85% seen once, with about a tenth in the top ten. CDR1 is SGHRS and CDR2 is YFSETQ in the germline V gene. Trimming cost V 4 bases and J 3 bases; bases outside gene matches: 9. This CDR3 is built from 16 residues. Of note for this clone: The antigen is undetermined.

The sequenced sample was CD4+ or CD8+ T cells sorted from blood, obtained in a trial of the OX40 agonist ivuxolimab. This rearrangement joins TRBV5-1 to TRBJ2-5; TRBD2 agrees at 10 bases. This TCR was sampled from an adult with an advanced solid tumor such as melanoma, head and neck, liver or kidney cancer. Here the CDR3 reads CASSKKSGGAEETQYF. The CDR3 DNA is TGCGCCAGCAGCAAAAAGAGCGGGGGGGCCGAAGAGACCCAGTACTTC.